This T cell receptor beta chain was captured in a study of blood T cell repertoires in COVID-19 (dated by TCRdb to about 2020). In terms of the full investigation: Samples from collaborators originated in the United States, Italy and Spain and spanned both the acute and convalescent phases of COVID-19. The material from the prospective study consisted of cDNA or gDNA derived from T cells, B-cell-depleted T cells, or PBMCs. Subjects who had been exposed to COVID-19, were actively infected with it, or had recovered from it provided the deeply sampled blood TCRbeta repertoires that made up the dataset. The repertoires were released in a freely available public database meant as a resource for research on the immune response to SARS-CoV-2. Samples came from the ongoing ImmuneRACE study (first 160 participants) plus 1,254 subjects from 6 global collaborators. Sample metadata almost always included a de-identified subject ID, COVID-19 status, age in years and sex. HLA class I and class II types, where available, came from metadata supplied by the sample provider rather than from assay-based typing. What the authors observed across the whole study: The amount of clinical and demographic metadata varied by source and participant and was provided uncurated.

As concerns this clone: Its antigen target is currently unknown. No quality values exist for individual bases; no much larger clone is one base distant.

The immunoSEQ Assay, a bias-controlled multiplex PCR, was used to amplify TCRbeta CDR3 regions from genomic DNA. The study's own analysis went as follows. The number of nucleated cells in each sample was estimated by amplification of reference gene primers within the assay. To quantify the absolute abundance of each unique TCRbeta CDR3 rearrangement, sequence reads were collapsed and filtered. For each sample, productive Simpson clonality was calculated by taking the square root of Simpson's diversity index across productive rearrangements. This immuneACCESS table, as held by TCRdb, lists in-frame sequences with V and J called but not all clones. Of the missing ones, under half trace to an unresolved V gene in checked studies; the others have no known cause. V, J and clone size were drawn from that table, and D and trimming were deduced from the DNA. In all, the sample holds more than 350,000 clones, and roughly 90% of those were seen once. Of the sample, less than 3.5% is held by the ten largest clones.

One collaborating source in Seattle enrolled patients while the patients were actively infected and followed the patients over time throughout the course of disease. Collaborating institutions collected whole blood in K2EDTA tubes following their own protocols. For TCRbeta analysis, collaborators shipped samples as frozen whole blood, isolated PBMCs, or DNA extracted from either of those sample types. According to the germline V gene, CDR1 reads LGHNA and CDR2 reads YSLEER. V is shortened by 0 bases, J by 6 bases, and the region joining them spans 17 bases. The CDR3 contains 16 residues, cysteine and phenylalanine counted. The only DNA kept is the CDR3, 48 bases in frame from the first base.

This TCR came from a woman in her twenties or thirties with COVID-19, enrolled during active disease. Sequenced: peripheral blood. Recombination connected TRBV4-3 to TRBJ1-2, with the D gene uncertain. The CDR3 is CASSQDPGRLSDGYTF. In nucleotide form, the sequence is TGCGCCAGCAGCCAAGATCCCGGGAGGTTAAGTGATGGCTACACCTTC.